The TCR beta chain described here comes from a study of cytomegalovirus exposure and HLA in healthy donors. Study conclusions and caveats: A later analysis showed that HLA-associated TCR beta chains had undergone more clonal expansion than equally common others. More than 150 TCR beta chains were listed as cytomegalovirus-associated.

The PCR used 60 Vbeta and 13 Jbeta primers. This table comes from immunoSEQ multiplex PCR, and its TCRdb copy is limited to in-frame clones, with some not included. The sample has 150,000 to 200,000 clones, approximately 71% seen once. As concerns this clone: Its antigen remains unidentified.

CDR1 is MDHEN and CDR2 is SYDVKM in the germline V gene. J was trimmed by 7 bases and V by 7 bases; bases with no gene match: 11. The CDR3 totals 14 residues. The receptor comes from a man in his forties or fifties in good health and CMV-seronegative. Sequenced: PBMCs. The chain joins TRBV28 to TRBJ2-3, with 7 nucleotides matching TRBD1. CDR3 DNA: TGTGCCAGCAAGGGGGCCTCGATGTTGTATACGCAGTATTTT. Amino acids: CASKGASMLYTQYF. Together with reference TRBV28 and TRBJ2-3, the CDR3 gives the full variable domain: DVKVTQSSRYLVKRTGEKVFLECVQDMDHENMFWYRQDPGLGLRLIYFSYDVKMKEKGDIPEGYSVSREKKERFSLILESASTNQTSMYLCASKGASMLYTQYFGPGTRLTVL.